This T cell receptor (beta chain) was documented in a study of CD8+ T cells in alopecia areata. Across the whole study: Dosing spanned 6 to 18 months on tofacitinib, then 6 months off drug.

Germline loops: CDR1 SGHNT, CDR2 YYREEE (reference sequence). The CDR3 totals 17 residues. Trimming shortened V by 4 bases and J by 2 bases, and 22 bases separated the two germline ends. Study findings and constraints: Scalp repertoires also include resident alphabeta T cells from normal skin.

Reverse transcribed after extraction, RNA yielded cDNA as the sequencing template. Here immunoSEQ multiplex PCR was the method, and the copy in TCRdb shows in-frame clones only, minus some. The sample has around 250,000 clones; less than 80% are singletons. As for this clone: As yet, its antigen is unknown.

The material was CD4+ T cells sorted from blood, obtained at week 0. This rearrangement joins TRBV5-4 to TRBJ2-7; maybe TRBD2 (6 bases). The receptor was isolated from a human donor with alopecia areata. In DNA, the CDR3 is TGTGCCAGCAGCGGCGAGACGGCGGACGGGAGACCCTACGAGCAGTACTTC. Translated, it gives CASSGETADGRPYEQYF.